This is a list of T cell receptor beta chains from one sample in a study of blood T cell repertoires in COVID-19. Libraries were prepared by immunoSEQ multiplex PCR; TCRdb keeps only in-frame clonotypes and omits some of them. The sample has some 81,000 clones; roughly 96% are singletons. What was sequenced was peripheral blood. The receptor source for this set is a human donor with active COVID-19. The donor label of this sample is uncertain. The CDR3 runs from the conserved cysteine through the conserved F or W. Fields, in order: J gene, D gene, V gene, clone size, CDR3 protein, CDR3 DNA. The D gene is left open where the match is weak. A row's size may be missing; if present it is once, few, many or a size class.

>TRBJ2-7|TRBD2|TRBV28|NA
CAISSGAGGNYEQYF
TGTGCCATATCTTCGGGAGCGGGAGGAAATTACGAGCAGTACTTC
>TRBJ2-1|TRBD2|TRBV4-2|NA
CASSQELSGVNNEQFF
TGTGCCAGCAGCCAAGAATTGAGCGGGGTAAACAATGAGCAGTTCTTC
>TRBJ2-2|TRBD1|TRBV4-3|NA
CASSPRDRVGTGELFF
TGCGCCAGCAGCCCCCGGGACAGGGTAGGGACCGGGGAGCTGTTTTTT
>TRBJ1-4|NA|TRBV6-5|NA
CASTPRGSNEKLFF
TGTGCCAGCACCCCCCGGGGGTCCAATGAAAAACTGTTTTTT
>TRBJ2-5|NA|TRBV5-6|NA
CASSLRETQYF
TGTGCCAGCAGCTTGCGAGAGACCCAGTACTTC
>TRBJ2-7|NA|TRBV10-2|NA
CASSDWSRGRLEQYF
TGCGCCAGCAGTGATTGGTCCAGGGGGAGGCTGGAGCAGTACTTC
>TRBJ1-2|NA|TRBV6-4|NA
CASSEEQGPNYGYTF
TGTGCCAGCAGTGAGGAGCAGGGTCCTAACTATGGCTACACCTTC
>TRBJ2-3|TRBD2|TRBV19|NA
CASSGGRGTDTQYF
TGTGCCAGTTCGGGCGGGAGGGGCACAGATACGCAGTATTTT
>TRBJ1-1|NA|TRBV6-5|NA
CASSLKNTEAFF
TGTGCCAGCAGCCTTAAGAACACTGAAGCTTTCTTT
>TRBJ1-2|TRBD1|TRBV6-2/TRBV6-3|NA
CASSSLQGADGYTF
TGTGCCAGCAGCTCCCTTCAGGGGGCGGATGGCTACACCTTC
>TRBJ2-1|TRBD1|TRBV3-1/TRBV3-2|NA
CASSQTDRGIVNEQFF
TGTGCCAGCAGCCAAACGGACAGGGGGATCGTTAATGAGCAGTTCTTC
>TRBJ2-2|TRBD2|TRBV9|NA
CASSELAGDTGELFF
TGTGCCAGCAGCGAACTAGCGGGGGATACCGGGGAGCTGTTTTTT
>TRBJ2-3|TRBD1|TRBV6-2/TRBV6-3|NA
CASSYSIRGTDTQYF
TGTGCCAGCAGTTACTCGATCAGGGGGACAGATACGCAGTATTTT
>TRBJ1-4|NA|TRBV29-1|NA
CSVADPQGSREKLFF
TGCAGCGTCGCCGACCCCCAGGGCTCAAGGGAAAAACTGTTTTTT
>TRBJ2-3|TRBD2|TRBV2|NA
CASKGTSGGYTDTQYF
TGTGCCAGCAAAGGGACTAGCGGGGGTTACACAGATACGCAGTATTTT
>TRBJ2-3|NA|TRBV6-5|NA
CASSYLGTSTDTQYF
TGTGCCAGCAGTTACCTCGGGACTAGCACAGATACGCAGTATTTT
>TRBJ2-7|TRBD2|TRBV11-2|NA
CASSLGAGWEQYF
TGTGCCAGCAGCCTGGGAGCGGGGTGGGAGCAGTACTTC
>TRBJ1-5|NA|TRBV27|NA
CASSFSPPGGMTQPQHF
TGTGCCAGCAGTTTTTCCCCTCCGGGTGGAATGACTCAGCCCCAGCATTTT
>TRBJ2-7|NA|TRBV28|NA
CASSSGVHEQYF
TGTGCCAGCAGTTCGGGAGTCCACGAGCAGTACTTC
>TRBJ2-3|NA|TRBV6-2/TRBV6-3|NA
CASSSSISRTDTQYF
TGTGCCAGCAGTTCGTCGATCTCCCGGACAGATACGCAGTATTTT
>TRBJ2-5|NA|TRBV18|NA
CASSPPQRKETQYF
TGTGCCAGCTCACCACCCCAGCGGAAAGAGACCCAGTACTTC
>TRBJ1-5|TRBD1|TRBV2|few
CASRTGTANNQPQHF
TGTGCCAGCAGAACCGGGACAGCGAACAATCAGCCCCAGCATTTT
>TRBJ2-5|TRBD2|TRBV5-1|NA
CASSNLLAGGVETQYF
TGCGCCAGCAGCAACCTACTAGCGGGGGGCGTGGAGACCCAGTACTTC
>TRBJ2-7|TRBD1|TRBV4-1|NA
CASSLGQSSSYEQYF
TGCGCCAGCAGCTTGGGACAGAGCAGCTCCTACGAGCAGTACTTC
>TRBJ2-1|NA|TRBV6-2/TRBV6-3|NA
CASSRDLSSYNEQFF
TGTGCCAGCAGTAGGGACTTGAGCTCCTACAATGAGCAGTTCTTC
>TRBJ1-1|NA|TRBV3-1/TRBV3-2|NA
CASSQDEVEDRSNTEAFF
TGTGCCAGCAGCCAAGATGAAGTAGAGGACAGATCGAACACTGAAGCTTTCTTT
>TRBJ2-7|TRBD1|TRBV6-2/TRBV6-3|NA
CASSSRTGSYEQYF
TGTGCCAGCAGTTCCCGGACAGGGAGCTACGAGCAGTACTTC
>TRBJ2-1|TRBD1|TRBV2|NA
CASREGQGPYNEQFF
TGTGCCAGCAGGGAGGGACAGGGGCCCTACAATGAGCAGTTCTTC
>TRBJ1-1|TRBD1|TRBV3-1/TRBV3-2|NA
CASSWDRLSEAFF
TGTGCCAGCAGCTGGGACAGGCTATCTGAAGCTTTCTTT
>TRBJ2-7|NA|TRBV18|NA
CASSAGIYEQYF
TGTGCCAGCTCTGCGGGAATCTACGAGCAGTACTTC
>TRBJ1-4|NA|TRBV9|NA
CASSVAQGGEKLFF
TGTGCCAGCAGCGTAGCCCAGGGAGGAGAAAAACTGTTTTTT
>TRBJ2-7|TRBD2|TRBV9|NA
CASSVSGEGEQYF
TGTGCCAGCAGCGTTAGCGGGGAGGGCGAGCAGTACTTC
>TRBJ1-2|NA|TRBV12-3/TRBV12-4|NA
CASSFLPGGYTF
TGTGCCAGCAGTTTTCTGCCCGGTGGCTACACCTTC
>TRBJ2-5|NA|TRBV12-5|NA
CASGSHRSQETQYF
TGTGCTAGTGGTTCGCACCGCAGCCAAGAGACCCAGTACTTC
>TRBJ1-5|NA|TRBV28|NA
CASSLYGGDRQPQHF
TGTGCCAGCAGTTTATATGGGGGGGATCGTCAGCCCCAGCATTTT
>TRBJ2-5|TRBD1|TRBV3-1/TRBV3-2|NA
CASSQGRPGGEKTQYF
TGTGCCAGCAGCCAAGGGAGGCCAGGGGGCGAAAAGACCCAGTACTTC
>TRBJ2-1|NA|TRBV7-9|NA
CASSLFYRVRLLDNEQFF
TGTGCCAGCAGCTTATTCTACAGGGTGAGGTTATTAGACAATGAGCAGTTCTTC
>TRBJ2-7|NA|TRBV2|NA
CASSEGTNVRGYEQYF
TGTGCCAGCAGTGAAGGGACAAACGTCCGAGGCTACGAGCAGTACTTC
>TRBJ1-6|NA|TRBV28|once
CASSAPVGVDNSPLHF
TGTGCCAGCAGTGCCCCAGTTGGAGTGGATAATTCACCCCTCCACTTT
>TRBJ2-7|TRBD2|TRBV27|once
CASSLGGPSYEQYF
TGTGCCAGCAGTTTGGGAGGGCCCTCCTACGAGCAGTACTTC
>TRBJ2-2|TRBD2|TRBV16|NA
CASSRLTSGTGELFF
TGTGCCAGCAGCCGCCTGACTAGCGGTACAGGGGAGCTGTTTTTT